The clone carrying this T cell receptor (beta chain) has only a few counts. Its antigen remains unidentified. Diagnosing involved the use of clinical symptoms, serum thyroxine and TRAb, thyroid ultrasound and orbital computed tomography. The sample belongs to a study of T cells in Graves' hyperthyroidism and ophthalmopathy. TCR beta CDR3 regions were amplified from RNA transcripts. First-round RT-PCR targeting the TCR CDR3 was performed with the HTBI primer set. TCRdb re-derived calls from the multiplex PCR reads in MiXCR, one entry per CDR3 protein. This sample yields roughly 510,000 distinct CDR3 sequences, of which 46% are seen a single time; around two fifths belongs to the top ten. General study points: For ophthalmopathy, model prediction preceded onset by a median about 6 months.

This CDR3 has 12 amino acids. Germline V gives CDR1 MNHEY, CDR2 SVGEGT. V lost 1 base to trimming and J lost 3 bases, with 1 base between them. Material for sequencing was peripheral blood or thyroid tissue (not recorded which). The clonotype comes from an adult woman with Graves' disease, either hyperthyroidism or ophthalmopathy (not recorded which). V gene TRBV6-2 or TRBV6-3 combines with J gene TRBJ1-3; unclear D gene. The CDR3 loop reads CASSYYGNTIYF. The CDR3 DNA reads as TGTGCCAGCAGTTACTATGGAAACACCATATATTTT.